What follows are 29 T cell receptor beta chains derived from one specimen sequenced in a study of immune evolution from preneoplasia to lung adenocarcinoma. This table comes from immunoSEQ multiplex PCR, and its TCRdb copy is limited to in-frame clones, with some not included. The sample includes around 6,100 clones, 85% of them seen just once. The specimen was FFPE invasive lung adenocarcinoma tissue. The receptors were sampled from a person aged 50-75 years with lung adenocarcinoma.

The rearrangement uses TRBV7-8 and TRBJ1-5; D not certain. This CDR3 is built from 18 residues. CDR1 is SGHVS and CDR2 is FQNEAQ in the germline V gene. Trimming removed 1 base at V and 0 bases at J, with 16 bases between. CDR3 bases: TGTGCCAGCAGCTTAGAACCGACGGAGACTTATAGCAATCAGCCCCAGCATTTT. Residues: CASSLEPTETYSNQPQHF.

This clone was counted once. The chain carries TRBV10-1 and TRBJ2-3; the D gene could be TRBD1 or TRBD2 (5 bases each). The CDR3 has 14 amino acids. Germline values: CDR1 WNHNN, CDR2 SYGVQD (reference sequence). V lost 3 bases to trimming and J lost 4 bases, with 11 bases between them. For the CDR3, the DNA is TGCGCCAGCAGTGATTCCGGGGACCCAGATACGCAGTATTTT. It is translated as CASSDSGDPDTQYF.

This chain joins TRBV28 and TRBJ2-5; 7 bases line up with TRBD2. CDR1 is MDHEN, CDR2 SYDVKM, per germline. The junction had 7 bases not matched to a gene; V was cut back by 2 bases and J by 1 base. The CDR3 spans 16 residues. The CDR3 protein is CASSLIISGTQETQYF. The CDR3 DNA follows: TGTGCCAGCAGTTTAATAATCAGCGGGACCCAAGAGACCCAGTACTTC.

This clone came up a few times. The rearrangement links TRBV28 to TRBJ2-5; D remains ambiguous. Germline-derived CDR1 and CDR2 are MDHEN and SYDVKM. The CDR3 has 16 amino acids. Trimming took off 5 bases at V and 1 base at J, with 17 bases between the two ends. The CDR3 spells CASSPVLKRAQETQYF. CDR3 sequence (DNA): TGTGCCAGCAGTCCAGTCCTAAAAAGGGCCCAAGAGACCCAGTACTTC.

The chain joins TRBV7-3 to TRBJ2-2; D not certain. The V gene's germline CDR1 is SGHTA and CDR2 FQGTGA. V was trimmed by 4 bases and J by 7 bases, leaving 13 bases between them. The CDR3 has 14 residues. The DNA for the CDR3 is TGTGCCAGCAGCTCCGGAACGGCGGTCGGGGAGCTGTTTTTT. It encodes CASSSGTAVGELFF.

The V call is TRBV19, the J call TRBJ2-1, with a weak D call TRBD2 (5 bases). V was shortened by 3 bases and J by 1 base, with 10 bases between the two germline ends. Germline CDR1 and CDR2: LNHDA and SQIVND (reference sequence). The CDR3 contains 15 residues. The DNA for the CDR3 is TGTGCCAGTAGTATTAGCGCTCCGTCCTACAATGAGCAGTTCTTC. Translating gives CASSISAPSYNEQFF. The entire variable domain, with the rest obtained from reference TRBV19 and TRBJ2-1, is as follows: DGGITQSPKYLFRKEGQNVTLSCEQNLNHDAMYWYRQDPGQGLRLIYYSQIVNDFQKGDIAEGYSVSREKKESFPLTVTSAQKNPTAFYLCASSISAPSYNEQFFGPGTRLTVL.

The rearrangement uses TRBV6-6 and TRBJ1-1; D possibly corresponds to TRBD1 (5 bases). Trimming shortened V by 6 bases and J by 0 bases, and 11 bases separated the two germline ends. The CDR3 sequence is 14 residues long. CDR1 is MNHNY, CDR2 SVGAGI, per germline (reference sequence). The CDR3 DNA is TGTGCCAGCAGCTGGGAGGGGTTGAACACTGAAGCTTTCTTT. Translating it yields CASSWEGLNTEAFF.

The chain joins TRBV15 to TRBJ1-5; 12 bases are shared with TRBD1. Losses at the gene ends were 0 bases for V and 5 bases for J; bases not matched to a gene: 2. Germline CDR1 is LNHNV and CDR2 is YYDKDF (reference sequence). CDR3 length: 16 residues. This CDR3 reads CATSREGTGGDQPQHF. CDR3 nucleotide sequence: TGTGCCACCAGCAGAGAAGGGACAGGGGGCGATCAGCCCCAGCATTTT.

Only one count was recorded for this clone. The chain carries TRBV9 and TRBJ2-1; no clear D gene. The CDR3 loop spans 14 amino acids. V was trimmed by 0 bases and J by 2 bases, leaving 6 bases between them. Germline values: CDR1 SGDLS, CDR2 YYNGEE. The CDR3 loop is CASSVGLTYNEQFF. The CDR3 DNA reads TGTGCCAGCAGCGTAGGGCTAACCTACAATGAGCAGTTCTTC.

The chain couples TRBV7-9 to TRBJ1-1, with a weak D call TRBD1 (5 bases). This CDR3 is 16 amino acids long. Germline CDR1 reads SEHNR; CDR2 reads FQNEAQ (reference sequence). V gave up 1 base and J gave up 0 bases, with 12 bases separating them. The CDR3 reads CASSLVWGSMNTEAFF. The CDR3 nucleotides are TGTGCCAGCAGCTTAGTTTGGGGGTCCATGAACACTGAAGCTTTCTTT.

V is TRBV7-6 and J is TRBJ1-1; D gene unclear. V was clipped by 1 base and J by 1 base, with 4 bases between them. Germline assignment: CDR1 SGHVS and CDR2 FNYEAQ. The CDR3 loop spans 13 amino acids. The CDR3 DNA reads TGTGCCAGCAGCTTAGATCGGAACACTGAAGCTTTCTTT. Residues: CASSLDRNTEAFF.

The rearrangement links TRBV7-9 to TRBJ2-7; 9 bases fit TRBD1. This CDR3 is 14 amino acids long. Germline V gene sequence: CDR1 SEHNR, CDR2 FQNEAQ (reference sequence). The V gene end was trimmed by 5 bases and the J gene end by 5 bases; junction bases not matched to a gene: 7. CDR3 protein: CASSEQGAKDEQYF. Here the CDR3 DNA reads TGTGCCAGCAGCGAACAGGGGGCTAAGGACGAGCAGTACTTC. The full variable domain, with the rest looked up from reference TRBV7-9 and TRBJ2-7, is DTGVSQNPRHKITKRGQNVTFRCDPISEHNRLYWYRQTLGQGPEFLTYFQNEAQLEKSRLLSDRFSAERPKGSFSTLEIQRTEQGDSAMYLCASSEQGAKDEQYFGPGTRLTVT.

Details on this clone: The sample carries other DNA sequences with the same CDR3. This rearrangement joins TRBV29-1 to TRBJ2-7; 7 bases align to TRBD1. The CDR3 totals 14 residues. The trim removed 7 bases at V and 0 bases at J, leaving 9 bases unmatched. Germline V gene lookup returns CDR1 SQVTM and CDR2 ANQGSEA. In DNA, the CDR3 is TGCAGCGCCCGAACAGGGGACAACTCCTACGAGCAGTACTTC. Protein product: CSARTGDNSYEQYF.

The chain uses TRBV11-2 and TRBJ2-3; D not resolved. Germline V lookup: CDR1 SGHAT, CDR2 FQNNGV. V dropped 0 bases and J dropped 2 bases, with 6 bases sitting between them. The CDR3 spans 14 residues. The CDR3 reads CASSLEATTDTQYF. The CDR3 nucleotides are TGTGCCAGCAGCTTAGAGGCCACCACAGATACGCAGTATTTT.

The chain uses TRBV7-2 and TRBJ2-2, with 7 nucleotides matching TRBD1. V lost 5 bases and J lost 1; bases outside the gene matches: 4. This CDR3 comprises 15 residues. Looked up from germline, CDR1 is SGHTA and CDR2 is FQGNSA. The CDR3 spells CASSMGQMNTGELFF. For the CDR3, the DNA is TGTGCCAGCAGCATGGGACAGATGAACACCGGGGAGCTGTTTTTT.

This clone was picked up one time. A read error may account for a junction end that differs from germline. The V call is TRBV5-1, the J call TRBJ2-1, with TRBD2 matching over 10 bases. CDR1 is SGHRS, CDR2 YFSETQ, per germline. The CDR3 extends over 15 amino acids. The CDR3 region is CASSLLAGGYNEQFF. In DNA form, the CDR3 reads TGTGCCAGCAGCTTGTTAGCGGGAGGTTACAATGAGCAGTTCTTC.

A word on this clone: The junction and the germline gene differ at one end; a read error may be behind it. The chain has TRBV5-1 and TRBJ2-7, with D perhaps matching TRBD2 (5 bases). Germline assignment: CDR1 SGHRS and CDR2 YFSETQ. CDR3 length equals 13 residues. CDR3 sequence (DNA): TGCACCAGCAGCTTGGGAGCGACCTACGAGCAGTACTTC. Translated: CTSSLGATYEQYF.

J is TRBJ2-7 and V is TRBV18; no firm D call. Germline V CDR1 and CDR2: KGHSH, LQKENI. There are 14 residues in the CDR3. Trimming removed 4 bases at V and 0 bases at J, with 10 bases between. The CDR3 DNA is TGTGCCAGCTCACGGGTGGCGAGCTCCTACGAGCAGTACTTC. It specifies CASSRVASSYEQYF.

The chain combines TRBV10-2 with TRBJ2-7, with no clear D. Looked up from germline, CDR1 is WSHSY and CDR2 is SAAADI. This CDR3 region has 15 residues. The V and J ends lost 0 bases and 4 bases respectively, with 13 bases between them. The CDR3, as DNA: TGCGCCAGCAGTGAGTCAAGGGAAGGCGGATACGAGCAGTACTTC. Translation: CASSESREGGYEQYF.

The rearrangement uses TRBV27 and TRBJ2-5; D uncertain. V shed 0 bases and J shed 5 bases, with 4 bases lying between them. Germline V gene lookup returns CDR1 MNHEY and CDR2 SMNVEV (reference sequence). The CDR3 sequence is 12 residues long. The CDR3 region has the DNA TGTGCCAGCAGTTTATCAGGGGAGACCCAGTACTTC. It is translated as CASSLSGETQYF.

The chain uses TRBV11-2 and TRBJ2-1; the match to TRBD2 covers 10 bases. The CDR3 loop spans 15 amino acids. Per germline, CDR1 SGHAT and CDR2 FQNNGV. The V and J ends lost 7 bases and 10 bases, in that order; junction bases with no gene match: 13. The CDR3 is CASTSLGLAGDEQFF. The CDR3 coding sequence is TGTGCCAGCACCTCTCTGGGGCTAGCGGGAGACGAGCAGTTCTTC.

The chain couples TRBV19 to TRBJ2-1; 7 positions agree with TRBD2. The germline V gene encodes CDR1 LNHDA and CDR2 SQIVND (reference sequence). This CDR3 is 14 amino acids long. The V and J ends lost 10 bases and 3 bases, in that order; junction bases with no gene match: 9. CDR3 sequence reads: CATMGGSLYNEQFF. CDR3 DNA sequence: TGTGCCACCATGGGGGGGAGCCTCTACAATGAGCAGTTCTTC.

V gene TRBV28 combines with J gene TRBJ1-1; the D is unclear. V lost 4 bases and J lost 2, with 11 bases in between. Germline CDR1 and CDR2: MDHEN and SYDVKM. The CDR3 consists of 14 residues. CDR3 residues: CASSYGWGNTEAFF. The DNA of the CDR3 is TGTGCCAGCAGTTATGGTTGGGGTAACACTGAAGCTTTCTTT.

The chain carries TRBV30 and TRBJ1-2; D call uncertain. V was cut by 2 bases and J by 7 bases, with 11 bases left in between. The CDR3 sequence is 12 residues long. Germline loops: CDR1 GTSNPN, CDR2 SVGIG (reference sequence). CDR3 sequence: CAWSTVGGGYTF. The CDR3, as DNA: TGTGCCTGGAGTACGGTGGGAGGTGGCTACACCTTC.

This clone was detected only once. The V call is TRBV11-2, the J call TRBJ2-7; D is ambiguous. Looked up from germline, CDR1 is SGHAT and CDR2 is FQNNGV. This CDR3 has 15 amino acids. V was clipped by 5 bases and J by 2 bases, with 16 bases between them. CDR3 bases: TGTGCCAGCAGCAGGACGGATGATCGAACCTACGAGCAGTACTTC. This encodes CASSRTDDRTYEQYF.

V gene TRBV29-1 combines with J gene TRBJ2-7; 14 bases are a match to TRBD2. The CDR3 is 14 residues long. Germline V gene data show CDR1 as SQVTM and CDR2 as ANQGSEA. The V gene end was trimmed by 5 bases and the J gene end by 1 base; junction bases not matched to a gene: 1. The CDR3 DNA sequence: TGCAGCGTTAGACTAGCGGGAGGGTCCTACGAGCAGTACTTC. Translated: CSVRLAGGSYEQYF.

V is TRBV18 and J is TRBJ2-5; 7 bases align to TRBD2. Looked up from germline, CDR1 is KGHSH and CDR2 is LQKENI. The V and J ends lost 3 bases and 2 bases, in that order; junction bases with no gene match: 6. The CDR3 contains 15 residues. In nucleotides, the CDR3 is TGTGCCAGCTCACCCCGACTAGCAGTGCAAGAGACCCAGTACTTC. It encodes CASSPRLAVQETQYF.

The chain joins TRBV6-1 to TRBJ2-1; 8 bases are a match to TRBD1. The CDR3 contains 19 residues. After removal of 2 bases from V and 1 base from J, the junction contained 13 bases not matched to a gene. Germline V gene lookup returns CDR1 MNHNS and CDR2 SASEGT. DNA of the CDR3: TGTGCCAGCAGTGAACCGGACAGGGTAACTAGTAAGTCCTACAATGAGCAGTTCTTC. Protein sequence: CASSEPDRVTSKSYNEQFF.

The chain is built from TRBV28 and TRBJ1-2, with 9 bases matching TRBD1. The CDR3 extends over 14 amino acids. Losses at the gene ends were 7 bases for V and 4 bases for J; bases not matched to a gene: 7. CDR1 is MDHEN, CDR2 SYDVKM, per germline. CDR3 in amino acids: CASISPGQGYGYTF. CDR3 coding DNA: TGTGCCAGCATCTCCCCGGGACAGGGCTATGGCTACACCTTC.